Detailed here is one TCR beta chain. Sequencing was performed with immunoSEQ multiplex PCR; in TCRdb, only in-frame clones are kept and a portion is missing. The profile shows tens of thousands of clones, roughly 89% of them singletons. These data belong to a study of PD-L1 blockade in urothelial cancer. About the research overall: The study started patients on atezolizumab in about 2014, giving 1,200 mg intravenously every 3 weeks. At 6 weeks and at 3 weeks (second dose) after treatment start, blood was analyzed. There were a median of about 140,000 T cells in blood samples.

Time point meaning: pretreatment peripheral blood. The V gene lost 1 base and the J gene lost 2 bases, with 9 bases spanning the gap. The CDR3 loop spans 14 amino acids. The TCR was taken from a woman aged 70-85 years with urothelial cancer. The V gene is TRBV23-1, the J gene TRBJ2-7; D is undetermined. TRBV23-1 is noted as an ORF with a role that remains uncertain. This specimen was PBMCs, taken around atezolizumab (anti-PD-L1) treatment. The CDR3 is CASSQWARAYEQYF. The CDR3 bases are TGCGCCAGCAGTCAATGGGCGAGAGCCTACGAGCAGTACTTC.